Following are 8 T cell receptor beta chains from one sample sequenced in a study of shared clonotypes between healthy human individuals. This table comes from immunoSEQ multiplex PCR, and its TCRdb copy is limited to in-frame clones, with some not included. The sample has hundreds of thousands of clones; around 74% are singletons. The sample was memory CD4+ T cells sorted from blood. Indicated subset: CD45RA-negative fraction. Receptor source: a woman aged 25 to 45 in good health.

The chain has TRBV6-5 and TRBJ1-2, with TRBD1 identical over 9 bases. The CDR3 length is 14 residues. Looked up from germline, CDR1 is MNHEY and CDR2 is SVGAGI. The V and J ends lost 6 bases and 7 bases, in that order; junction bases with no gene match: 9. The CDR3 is CASRDTGGAGGYTF. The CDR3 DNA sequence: TGTGCCAGCAGGGATACAGGGGGCGCGGGTGGCTACACCTTC.

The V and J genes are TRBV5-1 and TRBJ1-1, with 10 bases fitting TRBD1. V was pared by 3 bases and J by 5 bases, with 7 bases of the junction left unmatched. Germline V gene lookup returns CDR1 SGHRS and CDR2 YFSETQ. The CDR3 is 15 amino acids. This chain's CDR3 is CASSSQGDRGTEAFF. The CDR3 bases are TGCGCCAGCAGCTCCCAGGGGGACAGGGGAACTGAAGCTTTCTTT.

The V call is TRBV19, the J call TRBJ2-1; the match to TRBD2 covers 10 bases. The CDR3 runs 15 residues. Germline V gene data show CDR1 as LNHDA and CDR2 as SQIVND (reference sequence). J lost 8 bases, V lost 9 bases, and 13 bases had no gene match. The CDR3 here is CASSRTAGGPYEQFF. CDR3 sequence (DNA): TGTGCCAGCTCCAGAACAGCGGGAGGGCCCTATGAGCAGTTCTTC.

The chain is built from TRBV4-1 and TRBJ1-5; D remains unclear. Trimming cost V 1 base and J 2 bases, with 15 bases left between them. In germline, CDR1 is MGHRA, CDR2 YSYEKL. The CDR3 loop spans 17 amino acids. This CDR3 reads CASSQAQRASGNQPQHF. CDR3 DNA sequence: TGCGCCAGCAGCCAAGCCCAGAGGGCGTCGGGCAATCAGCCCCAGCATTTT.

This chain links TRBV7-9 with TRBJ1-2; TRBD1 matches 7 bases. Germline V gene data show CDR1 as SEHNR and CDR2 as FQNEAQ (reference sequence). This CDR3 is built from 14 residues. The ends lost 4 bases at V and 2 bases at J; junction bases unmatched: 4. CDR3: CASSYGTENYGYTF. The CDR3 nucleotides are TGTGCCAGCAGCTACGGGACAGAAAACTATGGCTACACCTTC.

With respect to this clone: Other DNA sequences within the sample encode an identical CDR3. The CDR3 DNA follows: TGTGCCAGCAGCCAAGATCGGGGCACAGATACGCAGTATTTT. As protein: CASSQDRGTDTQYF. The chain joins TRBV4-2 to TRBJ2-3; D ambiguous. The V end was cut by 0 bases, the J end by 1 base, with 5 bases between. CDR3 length equals 14 residues. CDR1 is LGHNA, CDR2 YNFKEQ, per germline.

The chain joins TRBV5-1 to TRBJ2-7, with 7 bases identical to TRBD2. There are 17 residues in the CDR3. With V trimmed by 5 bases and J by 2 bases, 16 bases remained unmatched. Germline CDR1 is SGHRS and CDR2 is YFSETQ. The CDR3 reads CASSSPASGAGTYEQYF. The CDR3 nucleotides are TGCGCCAGCAGTTCGCCTGCTAGCGGAGCGGGGACCTACGAGCAGTACTTC.

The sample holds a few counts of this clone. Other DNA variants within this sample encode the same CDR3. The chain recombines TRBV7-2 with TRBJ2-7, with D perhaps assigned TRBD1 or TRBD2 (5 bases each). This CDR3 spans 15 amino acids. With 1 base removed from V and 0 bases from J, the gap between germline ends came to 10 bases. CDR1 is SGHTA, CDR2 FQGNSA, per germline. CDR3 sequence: CASSLGGGFSYEQYF. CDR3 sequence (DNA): TGTGCCAGCAGCTTAGGGGGCGGGTTCTCCTACGAGCAGTACTTC. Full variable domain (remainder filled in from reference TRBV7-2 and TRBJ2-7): GAGVSQSPSNKVTEKGKDVELRCDPISGHTALYWYRQSLGQGLEFLIYFQGNSAPDKSGLPSDRFSAERTGGSVSTLTIQRTQQEDSAVYLCASSLGGGFSYEQYFGPGTRLTVT.